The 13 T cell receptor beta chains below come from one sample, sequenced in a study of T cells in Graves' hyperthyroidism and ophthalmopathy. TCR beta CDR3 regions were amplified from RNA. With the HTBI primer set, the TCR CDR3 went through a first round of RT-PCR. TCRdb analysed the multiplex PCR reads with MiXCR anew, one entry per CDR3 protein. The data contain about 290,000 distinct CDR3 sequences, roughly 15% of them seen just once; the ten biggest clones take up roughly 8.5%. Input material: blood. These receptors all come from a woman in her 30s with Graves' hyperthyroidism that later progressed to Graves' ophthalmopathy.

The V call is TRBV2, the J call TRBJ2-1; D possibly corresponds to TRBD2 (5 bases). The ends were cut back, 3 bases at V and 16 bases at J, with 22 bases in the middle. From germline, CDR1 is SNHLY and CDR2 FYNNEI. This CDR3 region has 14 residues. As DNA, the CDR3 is TGTGCCAGCAGTGACGGTAGCGCCCAAACCCGCTTTTTCTTC. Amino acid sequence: CASSDGSAQTRFFF.

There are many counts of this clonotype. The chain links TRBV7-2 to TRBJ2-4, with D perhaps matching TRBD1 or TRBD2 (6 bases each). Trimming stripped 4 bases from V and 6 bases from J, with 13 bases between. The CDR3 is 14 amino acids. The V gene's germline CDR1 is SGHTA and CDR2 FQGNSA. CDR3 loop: CASSSDRRGNIQYF. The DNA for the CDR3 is TGTGCCAGCAGCTCCGACAGGAGGGGAAACATTCAGTACTTC.

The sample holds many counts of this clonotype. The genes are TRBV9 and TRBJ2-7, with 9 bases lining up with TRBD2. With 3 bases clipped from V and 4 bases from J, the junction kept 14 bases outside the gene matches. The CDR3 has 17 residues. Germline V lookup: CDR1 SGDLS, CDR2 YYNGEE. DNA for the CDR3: TGTGCCAGCAGCGCCTCCTCGACTAGCGGACCTAGGTACGAGCAGTACTTC. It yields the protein CASSASSTSGPRYEQYF.

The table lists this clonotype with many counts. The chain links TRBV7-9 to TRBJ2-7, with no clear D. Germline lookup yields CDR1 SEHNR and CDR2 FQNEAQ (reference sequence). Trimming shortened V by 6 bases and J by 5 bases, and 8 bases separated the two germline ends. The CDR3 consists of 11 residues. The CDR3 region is CASRSGDEQYF. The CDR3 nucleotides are TGTGCCAGCAGGTCCGGCGACGAGCAGTACTTC.

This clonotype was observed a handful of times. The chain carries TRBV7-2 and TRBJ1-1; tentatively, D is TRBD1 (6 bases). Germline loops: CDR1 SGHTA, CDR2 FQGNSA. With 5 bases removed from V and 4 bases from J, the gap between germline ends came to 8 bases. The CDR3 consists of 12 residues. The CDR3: CASSHRVTEAFF. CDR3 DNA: TGTGCCAGCAGCCACAGGGTCACTGAAGCTTTCTTT.

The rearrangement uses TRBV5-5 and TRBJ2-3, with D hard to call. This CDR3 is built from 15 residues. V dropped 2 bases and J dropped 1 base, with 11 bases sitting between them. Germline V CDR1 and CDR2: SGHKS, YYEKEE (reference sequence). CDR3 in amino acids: CASSFVSWGTDTQYF. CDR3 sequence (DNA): TGTGCCAGCAGCTTTGTATCTTGGGGCACAGATACGCAGTATTTT.

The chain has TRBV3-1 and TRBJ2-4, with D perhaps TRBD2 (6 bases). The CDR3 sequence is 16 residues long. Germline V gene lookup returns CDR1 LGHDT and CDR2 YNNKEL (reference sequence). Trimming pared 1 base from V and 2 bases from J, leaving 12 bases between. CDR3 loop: CASSQAPGRSKNIQYF. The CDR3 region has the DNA TGTGCCAGCAGCCAAGCGCCTGGGAGGTCCAAAAACATTCAGTACTTC.

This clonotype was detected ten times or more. The CDR3 reads CAISESGRLYEQYF. Written as DNA, the CDR3 is TGTGCCATCAGTGAGTCTGGACGGCTTTACGAGCAGTACTTC. The chain links TRBV10-3 to TRBJ2-7; D is ambiguous. The germline V gene has CDR1 ENHRY and CDR2 SYGVKD. The CDR3 sequence is 14 residues long. The V gene lost 0 bases and the J gene lost 4 bases, with 10 bases spanning the gap.

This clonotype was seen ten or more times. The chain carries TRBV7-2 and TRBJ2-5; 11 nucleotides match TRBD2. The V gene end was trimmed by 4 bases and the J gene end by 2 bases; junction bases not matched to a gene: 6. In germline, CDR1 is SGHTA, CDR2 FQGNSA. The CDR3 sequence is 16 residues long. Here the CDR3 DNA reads TGTGCCAGCAGCTCTGGACTAGCGGGTACACAAGAGACCCAGTACTTC. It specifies CASSSGLAGTQETQYF.

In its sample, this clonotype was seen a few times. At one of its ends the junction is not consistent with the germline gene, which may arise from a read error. The CDR3 DNA sequence: TGTGCCAGCAGCTTAAACCCGCGGGGGGGGCTGTTTTTT. Translated, it gives CASSLNPRGGLFF. The rearrangement links TRBV7-3 to TRBJ2-2; 9 nucleotides agree with TRBD2. The CDR3 runs 13 residues. The germline CDR1 and CDR2 sequences are SGHTA and FQGTGA.

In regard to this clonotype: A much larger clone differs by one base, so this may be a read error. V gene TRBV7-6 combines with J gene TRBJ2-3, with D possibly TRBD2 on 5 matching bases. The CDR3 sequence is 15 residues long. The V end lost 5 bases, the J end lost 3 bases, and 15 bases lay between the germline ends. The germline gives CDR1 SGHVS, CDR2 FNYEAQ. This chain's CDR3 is CASSLDGVMTDTQYF. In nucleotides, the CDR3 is TGTGCCAGCAGCCTGGACGGGGTCATGACAGATACGCAGTATTTT.

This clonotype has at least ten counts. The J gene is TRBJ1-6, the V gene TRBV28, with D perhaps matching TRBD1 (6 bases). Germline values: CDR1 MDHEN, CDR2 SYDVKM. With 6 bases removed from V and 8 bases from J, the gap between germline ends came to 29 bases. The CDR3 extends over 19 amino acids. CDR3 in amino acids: CASSSGQLWDTPRDSPLHF. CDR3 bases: TGTGCCAGCAGCTCAGGTCAGCTATGGGACACACCTCGAGATTCACCCCTCCACTTT.

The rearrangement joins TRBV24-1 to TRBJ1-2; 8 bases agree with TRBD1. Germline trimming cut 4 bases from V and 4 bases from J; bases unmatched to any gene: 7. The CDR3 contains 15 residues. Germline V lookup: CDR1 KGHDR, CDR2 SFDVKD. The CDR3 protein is CATSEAAGGLYGYTF. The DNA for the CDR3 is TGTGCCACCAGTGAGGCGGCAGGGGGCCTCTATGGCTACACCTTC.